Each of the 8 T cell receptor beta chains below was sequenced from the same sample in a study of shared clonotypes between healthy human individuals. The protocol was immunoSEQ multiplex PCR, while the TCRdb copy is restricted to in-frame clones and leaves out a portion. Here the sample spans about 1 million clones, roughly 80% being singletons. The sequencing input was memory CD4+ T cells sorted from blood. Subset noted: CD45RA-negative fraction. These TCRs come from a man between 18 and 29 years old in good health.

This clone was counted once. V is TRBV18 and J is TRBJ2-5; possibly TRBD2 for D (6 bases). Germline loops: CDR1 KGHSH, CDR2 LQKENI. The V gene lost 3 bases and the J gene lost 7 bases, with 12 bases spanning the gap. The CDR3 totals 13 residues. Written as DNA, the CDR3 is TGTGCCAGCTCACCCGAGCTCGGGGGGACCCAGTACTTC. Amino acids: CASSPELGGTQYF.

This rearrangement joins TRBV5-1 to TRBJ2-7, with D maybe TRBD2 (6 bases). The CDR3 totals 14 residues. The germline V and J ends were trimmed by 1 base and 6 bases, with 14 bases remaining between them. CDR1 is SGHRS and CDR2 is YFSETQ in the germline V gene. CDR3 residues: CASSLIGGALEQYF. The CDR3 DNA follows: TGCGCCAGCAGCTTGATTGGCGGGGCCCTCGAGCAGTACTTC.

This sequence joins TRBV2 and TRBJ2-5, with D possibly TRBD1 on 5 matching bases. Germline-derived CDR1 and CDR2 are SNHLY and FYNNEI. Trimming stripped 5 bases from V and 8 bases from J, with 18 bases between. This CDR3 region has 14 residues. CDR3 amino acids: CASSQYRPQPTQYF. CDR3 coding DNA: TGTGCCAGCAGTCAGTACAGGCCCCAACCCACCCAGTACTTC.

J is TRBJ2-7 and V is TRBV10-3; the D is unclear. The CDR3 length is 13 residues. The germline V gene has CDR1 ENHRY and CDR2 SYGVKD. Between the trimmed V and J ends, which lost 11 bases and 6 bases, there was a span of 20 bases. CDR3 sequence: CALAGSEVSEQYF. The CDR3, as DNA: TGTGCCCTCGCCGGAAGCGAGGTCTCCGAGCAGTACTTC.

The V call is TRBV23-1, the J call TRBJ2-1; TRBD2 matches 12 bases. TRBV23-1 is an ORF, with its function uncertain. V lost 0 bases, J lost 5 bases, and 5 bases stayed unmatched. The CDR3 sequence is 17 residues long. CDR3 protein: CASSQSRASGRDNEQFF. The CDR3 nucleotides are TGCGCCAGCAGTCAATCTAGGGCTAGCGGGAGGGACAATGAGCAGTTCTTC.

This chain uses TRBV11-2 with TRBJ1-2; D may be TRBD1 (5 bases). Germline loops: CDR1 SGHAT, CDR2 FQNNGV. The CDR3 is 13 amino acids. V was trimmed by 5 bases and J by 4 bases, leaving 11 bases between them. The CDR3 spells CASSQGRFYGYTF. The CDR3 DNA reads as TGTGCCAGCAGCCAGGGACGGTTCTATGGCTACACCTTC.

This clone was observed a few times. The chain couples TRBV30 to TRBJ1-1; the D gene is possibly TRBD1 (5 bases). V lost 2 bases and J 1 base, leaving 11 bases between the germline ends. CDR1 GTSNPN and CDR2 SVGIG come from the germline V gene (reference sequence). The CDR3 sequence is 14 residues long. The CDR3 here is CAWSSGLANTEAFF. Written as DNA, the CDR3 is TGTGCCTGGAGTTCGGGACTCGCGAACACTGAAGCTTTCTTT.

The chain recombines TRBV5-3 with TRBJ1-1; 7 positions agree with TRBD1. TRBV5-3 is annotated as an ORF whose role is uncertain. The CDR3 totals 13 residues. The V and J ends lost 7 bases and 0 bases, in that order; junction bases with no gene match: 3. The DNA for the CDR3 is TGTGCCAGACAGGGGGTATTGAACACTGAAGCTTTCTTT. Protein product: CARQGVLNTEAFF.